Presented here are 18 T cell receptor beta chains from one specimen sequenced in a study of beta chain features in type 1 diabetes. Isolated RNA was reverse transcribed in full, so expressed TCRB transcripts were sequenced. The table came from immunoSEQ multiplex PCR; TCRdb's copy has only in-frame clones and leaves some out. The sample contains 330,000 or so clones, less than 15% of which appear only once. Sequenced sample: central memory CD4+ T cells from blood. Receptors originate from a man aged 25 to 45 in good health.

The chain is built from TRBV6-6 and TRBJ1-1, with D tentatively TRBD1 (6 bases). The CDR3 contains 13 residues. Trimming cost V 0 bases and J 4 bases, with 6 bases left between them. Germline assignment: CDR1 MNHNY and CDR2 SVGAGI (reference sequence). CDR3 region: CASSYSQGTEAFF. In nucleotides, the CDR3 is TGTGCCAGCAGTTACTCACAGGGCACTGAAGCTTTCTTT.

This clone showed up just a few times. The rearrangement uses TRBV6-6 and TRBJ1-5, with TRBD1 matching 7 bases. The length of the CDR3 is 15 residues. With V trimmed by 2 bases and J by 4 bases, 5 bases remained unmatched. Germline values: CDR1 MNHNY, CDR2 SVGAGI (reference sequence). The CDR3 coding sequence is TGTGCCAGCAGTTACGGACAGGCCGTAAATCAGCCCCAGCATTTT. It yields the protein CASSYGQAVNQPQHF.

CDR3 amino acids: CASSANRVGREAYEQYV. The CDR3 DNA reads TGTGCCAGCTCAGCTAATCGCGTCGGTAGAGAAGCCTACGAGCAGTACGTC. The genes are TRBV18 and TRBJ2-7; the D is unclear. V shed 5 bases and J shed 2 bases, with 22 bases lying between them. Germline V CDR1 and CDR2: KGHSH, LQKENI. The CDR3 covers 17 residues.

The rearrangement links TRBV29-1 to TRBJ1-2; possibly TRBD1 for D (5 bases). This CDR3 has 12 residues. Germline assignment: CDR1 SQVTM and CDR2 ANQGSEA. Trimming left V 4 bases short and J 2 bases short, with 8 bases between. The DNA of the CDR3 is TGCAGCGTTGTCTCAGGGAACTATGGCTACACCTTC. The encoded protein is CSVVSGNYGYTF.

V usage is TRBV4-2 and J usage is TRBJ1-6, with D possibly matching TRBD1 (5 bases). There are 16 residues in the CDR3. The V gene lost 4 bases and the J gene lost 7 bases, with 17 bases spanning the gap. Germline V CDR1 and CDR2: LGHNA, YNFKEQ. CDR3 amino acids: CASSPYPRGGNSPLHF. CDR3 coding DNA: TGTGCCAGCAGCCCGTACCCGCGGGGGGGGAATTCACCCCTCCACTTT.

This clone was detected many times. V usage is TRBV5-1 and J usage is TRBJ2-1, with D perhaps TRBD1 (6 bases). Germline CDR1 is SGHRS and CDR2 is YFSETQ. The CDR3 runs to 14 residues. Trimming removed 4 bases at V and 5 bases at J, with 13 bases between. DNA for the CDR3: TGCGCCAGCAGCCAGGACAGTAACAACAATGAGCAGTTCTTC. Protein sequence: CASSQDSNNNEQFF.

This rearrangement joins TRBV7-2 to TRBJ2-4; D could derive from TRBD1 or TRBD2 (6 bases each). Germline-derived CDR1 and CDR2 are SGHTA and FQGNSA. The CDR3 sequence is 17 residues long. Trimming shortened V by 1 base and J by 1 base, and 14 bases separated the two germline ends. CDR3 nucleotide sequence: TGTGCCAGCAGCTTAGTGTCGGGGGCGCGGGCCAAAAACATTCAGTACTTC. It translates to CASSLVSGARAKNIQYF.

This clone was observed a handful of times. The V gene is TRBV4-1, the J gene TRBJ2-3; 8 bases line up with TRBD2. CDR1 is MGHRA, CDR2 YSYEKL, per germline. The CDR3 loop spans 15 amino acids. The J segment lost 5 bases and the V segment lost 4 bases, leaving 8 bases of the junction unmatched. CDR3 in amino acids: CASSPGTSRGDTQYF. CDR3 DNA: TGCGCCAGCAGCCCCGGGACTAGTCGAGGAGATACGCAGTATTTT.

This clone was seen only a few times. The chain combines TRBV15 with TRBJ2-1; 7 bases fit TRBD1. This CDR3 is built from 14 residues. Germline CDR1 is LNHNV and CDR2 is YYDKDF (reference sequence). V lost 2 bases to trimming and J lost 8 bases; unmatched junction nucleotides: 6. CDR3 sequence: CATSRQYRGDEQFF. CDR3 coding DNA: TGTGCCACCAGCAGACAGTACAGGGGCGATGAGCAGTTCTTC.

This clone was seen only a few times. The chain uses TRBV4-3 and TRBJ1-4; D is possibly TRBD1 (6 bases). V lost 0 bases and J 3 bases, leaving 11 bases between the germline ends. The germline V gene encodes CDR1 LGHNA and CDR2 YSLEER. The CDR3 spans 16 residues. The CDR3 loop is CASSQDTRTANEKLFF. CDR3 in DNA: TGCGCCAGCAGCCAAGACACCCGGACAGCTAATGAAAAACTGTTTTTT.

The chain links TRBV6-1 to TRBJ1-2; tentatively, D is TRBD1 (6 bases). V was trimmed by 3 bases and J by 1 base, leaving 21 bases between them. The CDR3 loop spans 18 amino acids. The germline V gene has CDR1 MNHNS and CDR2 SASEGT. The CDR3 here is CASSDNSRGRLHNYGYTF. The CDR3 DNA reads TGTGCCAGCAGTGACAATTCCCGGGGGCGCCTCCATAACTATGGCTACACCTTC.

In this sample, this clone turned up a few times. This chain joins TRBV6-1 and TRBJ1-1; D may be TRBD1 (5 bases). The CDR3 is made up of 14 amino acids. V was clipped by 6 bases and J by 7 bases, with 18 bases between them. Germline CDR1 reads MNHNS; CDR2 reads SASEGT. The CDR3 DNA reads TGTGCCAGCAGCCTTACTGCAGGGCGCGGTGAAGCTTTCTTT. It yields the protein CASSLTAGRGEAFF.

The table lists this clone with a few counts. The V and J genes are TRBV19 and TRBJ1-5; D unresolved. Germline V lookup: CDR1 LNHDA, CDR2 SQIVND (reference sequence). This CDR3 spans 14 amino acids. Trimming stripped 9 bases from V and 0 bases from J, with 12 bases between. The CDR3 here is CASLGQNSNQPQHF. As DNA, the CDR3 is TGTGCCAGCCTCGGGCAGAATAGCAATCAGCCCCAGCATTTT.

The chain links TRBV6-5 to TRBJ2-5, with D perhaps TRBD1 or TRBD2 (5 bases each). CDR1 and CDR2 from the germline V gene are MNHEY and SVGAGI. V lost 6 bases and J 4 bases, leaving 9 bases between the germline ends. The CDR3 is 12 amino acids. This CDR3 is CASRRDPETQYF. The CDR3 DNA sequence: TGTGCCAGCAGAAGGGACCCAGAGACCCAGTACTTC.

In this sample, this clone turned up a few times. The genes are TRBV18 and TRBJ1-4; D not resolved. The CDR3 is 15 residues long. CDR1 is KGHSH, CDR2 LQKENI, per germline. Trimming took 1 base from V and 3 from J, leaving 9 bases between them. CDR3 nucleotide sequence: TGTGCCAGCTCACCACGGGGTCCACCTAATGAAAAACTGTTTTTT. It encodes CASSPRGPPNEKLFF.

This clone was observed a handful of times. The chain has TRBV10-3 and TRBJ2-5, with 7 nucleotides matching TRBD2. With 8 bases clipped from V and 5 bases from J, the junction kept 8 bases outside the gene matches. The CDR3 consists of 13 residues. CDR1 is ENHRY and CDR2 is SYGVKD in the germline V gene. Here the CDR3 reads CAIQMLGGETQYF. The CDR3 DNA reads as TGTGCCATCCAGATGTTGGGGGGGGAGACCCAGTACTTC.

In DNA, the CDR3 is TGTGCCAGCGGGGCGAGGGGAGAAGAGACCCAGTACTTC. Translated, it gives CASGARGEETQYF. The rearrangement links TRBV19 to TRBJ2-5, with D perhaps matching TRBD1 or TRBD2 (5 bases each). V was pared by 9 bases and J by 3 bases, with 14 bases between. The germline gives CDR1 LNHDA, CDR2 SQIVND (reference sequence). The CDR3 extends over 13 amino acids. Looking up the rest from reference TRBV19 and TRBJ2-5 gives the full variable domain: DGGITQSPKYLFRKEGQNVTLSCEQNLNHDAMYWYRQDPGQGLRLIYYSQIVNDFQKGDIAEGYSVSREKKESFPLTVTSAQKNPTAFYLCASGARGEETQYFGPGTRLLVL.

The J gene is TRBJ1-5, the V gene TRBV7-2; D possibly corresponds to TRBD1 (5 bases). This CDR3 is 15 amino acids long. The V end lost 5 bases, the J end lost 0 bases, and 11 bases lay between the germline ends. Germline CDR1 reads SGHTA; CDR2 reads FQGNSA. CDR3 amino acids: CASSRDSYSNQPQHF. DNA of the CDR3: TGTGCCAGCAGCCGCGACAGTTATAGCAATCAGCCCCAGCATTTT.